This is a list of T cell receptor beta chains from one sample in a study of shared clonotypes between healthy human individuals. Libraries were prepared by immunoSEQ multiplex PCR; TCRdb keeps only in-frame clonotypes and omits some of them. Of some 1,900,000 clones listed, 85% to 95% are singletons. The sequenced sample was naive CD8+ T cells sorted from blood. These receptors all stem from a man between 18 and 29 years old in good health. Each CDR3 is given with its conserved first and last residue. The order of the fields is D gene, clone size, J gene, V gene, CDR3 DNA, CDR3 protein. D genes are given only for firm matches. The size entry is marked missing in some rows and otherwise reads once, few, many or a size class.

>TRBD2|.|TRBJ2-7|TRBV5-4
TGTGCCAGCAGCCCCGGGGGGGGGAGCAACGAGCAGTACTTC
CASSPGGGSNEQYF
>TRBD1|.|TRBJ2-7|TRBV27
TGTGCCAGCAGTTCCGGGACAGGGGGTGTCGAGCAGTACTTC
CASSSGTGGVEQYF
>.|.|TRBJ2-7|TRBV5-4
TGTGCCAGCAGCTGGGCCTCGTCCTACGAGCAGTACTTC
CASSWASSYEQYF
>.|.|TRBJ2-5|TRBV2
TGTGCCAGCAGTGAAGTGGGGACCAAAGAGACCCAGTACTTC
CASSEVGTKETQYF
>.|.|TRBJ2-7|TRBV5-1
TGCGCCAGCAGCCCGTCCCCTGACTCCTACGAGCAGTACTTC
CASSPSPDSYEQYF
>.|.|TRBJ2-5|TRBV4-3
TGCGCCAGCAGCCAATCTAGCGGAGGGGGAGAACAAGAGACCCAGTACTTC
CASSQSSGGGEQETQYF
>.|.|TRBJ1-5|TRBV5-5
TGTGCCAGCAGCTCGTTTAATCAGCCCCAGCATTTT
CASSSFNQPQHF
>TRBD2|.|TRBJ2-1|TRBV11-2
TGTGCCAGCAGCTTAGGTGATGCGGGGGAGTATGAGCAGTTCTTC
CASSLGDAGEYEQFF
>.|.|TRBJ1-5|TRBV15
TGTGCCACCAGCAGGGGGGCCAGCAATCAGCCCCAGCATTTT
CATSRGASNQPQHF
>.|.|TRBJ2-1|TRBV19
TGTGCCAGTAGACTAGCCAATGAGCAGTTCTTC
CASRLANEQFF
>.|.|TRBJ1-2|TRBV5-1
TGCGCCAGCAGCTCCGATCCTAACTATGGCTACACCTTC
CASSSDPNYGYTF
>.|.|TRBJ1-1|TRBV4-2
TGTGCCAGCAGCCAAGGTGTCAGTAACACTGAAGCTTTCTTT
CASSQGVSNTEAFF
>.|.|TRBJ2-7|TRBV6-5
TGTGCCAGCAGTTACACTCGCGGATACGAGCAGTACTTC
CASSYTRGYEQYF
>.|.|TRBJ2-3|TRBV18
TGTGCCAGCTCACCTCAAGGAAGCACAGATACGCAGTATTTT
CASSPQGSTDTQYF
>.|.|TRBJ1-4|TRBV21-1
TGTGCCAGCAGCACTAGGGCGGACAACTCTCCCATTAGTGAAAAACTGTTTTTT
CASSTRADNSPISEKLFF
>.|.|TRBJ2-1|TRBV2
TGTGCCAGCAGTGAGACAGGCGGAAATGAGCAGTTCTTC
CASSETGGNEQFF
>.|.|TRBJ2-1|TRBV4-1
TGCGCCAGCAGCCAGGGGACTGGGACAAGTGAGCAGTTCTTC
CASSQGTGTSEQFF
>.|.|TRBJ1-1|TRBV28
TGTGCCAGCAGTCCCCCCCAGGGTACCACTGAAGCTTTCTTT
CASSPPQGTTEAFF
>.|.|TRBJ2-2|TRBV27
TGTGCCAGCAGTTATGGACCCGGTCGCACCGGGGAGCTGTTTTTT
CASSYGPGRTGELFF
>TRBD2|.|TRBJ2-7|TRBV5-1
TGCGCCAGCAGCTTGGGACTAGCTTTGGAGCAGTACTTC
CASSLGLALEQYF
>TRBD2|.|TRBJ2-5|TRBV27
TGTGCCAGCAGTTTAGTCGGGGGGGCCCAAGAGACCCAGTACTTC
CASSLVGGAQETQYF
>.|.|TRBJ2-7|TRBV7-6
TGTGCCAGCAGCTTATTTGCGGTGAGCGAATCCTACGAGCAGTACTTC
CASSLFAVSESYEQYF
>TRBD1|once|TRBJ2-7|TRBV28
TGTGCCAGCAGTTTTGCAGACAGGGATAACGAGCAGTACTTC
CASSFADRDNEQYF
>TRBD2|.|TRBJ2-1|TRBV7-2
TGTGCCAGCAGCTTCGAGGGACTAGCGAGCTTCTACAATGAGCAGTTCTTC
CASSFEGLASFYNEQFF
>TRBD1|.|TRBJ2-5|TRBV10-3
TGTGCCATCAGTGAAGACAGGGGCCTAGAGACCCAGTACTTC
CAISEDRGLETQYF
>.|.|TRBJ1-1|TRBV4-1
TGCGCCAGCAGCCGCGGACTGAGGACTGAAGCTTTCTTT
CASSRGLRTEAFF
>TRBD2|.|TRBJ2-7|TRBV6-5
TGTGCCAGCTTCGGGGGGACCGAACCCTACGAGCAGTACTTC
CASFGGTEPYEQYF
>.|.|TRBJ1-1|TRBV28
TGTGCCAGCAGTGCGGGGGACCATCAAGCTTTCTTT
CASSAGDHQAFF
>.|.|TRBJ2-5|TRBV5-6
TGTGCCAGCAGCTTGGGACTAGAGGCGTACTTC
CASSLGLEAYF
>.|.|TRBJ2-4|TRBV6-4
TGTGCCAGCATTCGCCAGCCACTCGGAAAAATTCAGTACTTC
CASIRQPLGKIQYF
>.|.|TRBJ1-1|TRBV2
TGTGCCAGCAGTGATTTTGGGGTGAACACTGAAGCTTTCTTT
CASSDFGVNTEAFF
>TRBD2|.|TRBJ2-7|TRBV6-1
TGTGCCAGCAGTGAAGGCACTAGCGGATTTGCAGTGGCCTACGAGCAGTACTTC
CASSEGTSGFAVAYEQYF
>TRBD2|.|TRBJ2-1|TRBV6-5
TGTGCCAGCAGTTACTCCGGACTAGCGGGGCTCAATGAGCAGTTCTTC
CASSYSGLAGLNEQFF
>.|.|TRBJ1-3|TRBV9
TGTGCCAGCAGCCCCCAAGACGGATACTCTGGAAACACCATATATTTT
CASSPQDGYSGNTIYF
>TRBD1|once|TRBJ1-2|TRBV4-1
TGCGCCAGCAGCCAAGGAGCAGGGGGCAGTAACTATGGCTACACCTTC
CASSQGAGGSNYGYTF
>.|.|TRBJ2-2|TRBV27
TGTGCCAGCAGTTTAAGGGGCGCGGTTGGCACCGGGGAGCTGTTTTTT
CASSLRGAVGTGELFF
>.|.|TRBJ1-4|TRBV5-6
TGTGCCAGCAGCACTCTTATGGGGGAAAGGGAAAAACTGTTTTTT
CASSTLMGEREKLFF
>.|.|TRBJ1-2|TRBV2
TGTGCCATTCAAAAGCGAGACACTAACTATGGCTACACCTTC
CAIQKRDTNYGYTF
>.|.|TRBJ2-7|TRBV13
TGTGCCAGCAGCTTAGGGGGGACGTTTACCTACGAGCAGTACTTC
CASSLGGTFTYEQYF
>TRBD2|.|TRBJ2-1|TRBV4-1
TGCGCCAGCAGCCAGGGGGGGGGTATATTGACGGAGCAGTTCTTC
CASSQGGGILTEQFF
>.|once|TRBJ2-7|TRBV18
TGTGCCAGCTCCCCAGGTACATCCTACGAGCAGTACTTC
CASSPGTSYEQYF
>.|.|TRBJ2-3|TRBV14
TGTGCCAGCAGCTCCACGTTCGGCACTAGATTCGATACGCAGTATTTT
CASSSTFGTRFDTQYF
>.|.|TRBJ2-2|TRBV5-6
TGTGCCAGCAGCGGGATAGCGTCCGGGGAGCTGTTTTTT
CASSGIASGELFF
>.|.|TRBJ2-7|TRBV29-1
TGCAGCGTATTAGACACCGTTACCGAGCAGTACTTC
CSVLDTVTEQYF
>.|.|TRBJ2-7|TRBV30
TGTGCCTGGAGTCTGGCGGGGACCTACGAGCAGTACTTC
CAWSLAGTYEQYF
>.|.|TRBJ2-7|TRBV4-1
TGCGCCAGCAGCCAAGTCGGAACTCAGCACGAGCAGTACTTC
CASSQVGTQHEQYF
>TRBD1|.|TRBJ2-3|TRBV14
TGTGCCAGCAGCCAAGACAGGGGGCTCACAGATACGCAGTATTTT
CASSQDRGLTDTQYF